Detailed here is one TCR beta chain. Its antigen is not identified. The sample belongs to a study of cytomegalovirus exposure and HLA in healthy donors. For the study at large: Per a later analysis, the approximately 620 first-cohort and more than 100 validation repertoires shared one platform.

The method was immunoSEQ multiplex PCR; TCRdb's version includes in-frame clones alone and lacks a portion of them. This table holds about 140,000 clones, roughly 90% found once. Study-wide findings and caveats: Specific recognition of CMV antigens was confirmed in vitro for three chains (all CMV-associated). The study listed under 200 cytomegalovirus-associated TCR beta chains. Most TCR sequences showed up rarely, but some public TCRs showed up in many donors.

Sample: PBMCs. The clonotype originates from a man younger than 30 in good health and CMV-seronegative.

In DNA, the CDR3 is TGTGCCAGCAGCTTAGAGTTCAGTAACAATGAGCAGTTCTTC. Residues: CASSLEFSNNEQFF. The chain joins TRBV7-8 to TRBJ2-1, with no clear D. Per the germline V gene, CDR1 is SGHVS and CDR2 is FQNEAQ. The V gene lost 1 base and the J gene lost 5 bases, with 9 bases spanning the gap. The CDR3 runs 14 residues.